This is a list of T cell receptor beta chains from one sample in a study of T cells in Graves' hyperthyroidism and ophthalmopathy. TCRdb reprocessed the multiplex PCR reads with MiXCR, giving one entry per CDR3 protein. In the table there are 270,000 or so distinct CDR3 sequences, 15% of which are singletons. The specimen was blood. Source of these receptors: a woman in her 50s with Graves' hyperthyroidism that later progressed to Graves' ophthalmopathy. The CDR3 runs from the conserved cysteine through the conserved F or W. The D gene is left open where the match is weak. Clone size, where shown, is once, few, many, or a class for clones that have expanded.

d_call,clone_size,v_call,j_call,cdr3_nt,cdr3_aa
TRBD2,few,TRBV28,TRBJ2-2,TGTGCCAGCAGCCCAACCTCCTTCAGCGGGAGGCGCGACACCGGGGGGCTGTTTTTT,CASSPTSFSGRRDTGGLFF
TRBD2,few,TRBV13,TRBJ2-3,TGTGCCAGCAGCCCGCGGCGGTCAGGACTAGCGGGAGTGGGGGACACAGATACGCAGTATTTT,CASSPRRSGLAGVGDTDTQYF
NA,NA,TRBV6-1,TRBJ1-5,TGTGCCAGCAGTGAAATTCAGGTAACAGGTCAGGCCCAGCCCCAGCATTTT,CASSEIQVTGQAQPQHF
TRBD2,many,TRBV7-2,TRBJ2-1,TGTGCCAGCAGCTTAGAGTTTGGCGGGAGTCCCAACAATGAGCAGTTCTTC,CASSLEFGGSPNNEQFF
NA,many,TRBV28,TRBJ1-1,TGTGCCAGCAGGGGCGGGACATCCAACACTGAAGCTTTCTTT,CASRGGTSNTEAFF
TRBD2,many,TRBV4-2,TRBJ2-7,TGTGCCAGCAGATCCGGGACTAGCGGCCTCTACGAGCAGTACTTC,CASRSGTSGLYEQYF
TRBD1,few,TRBV9,TRBJ2-1,TGTGCCAGCAGCGGGACAGGGGATTACAATGAGCAGTTCTTC,CASSGTGDYNEQFF
TRBD1,many,TRBV5-6,TRBJ2-5,TGTGCCAGCAGTGACAGGGTCCAGGAGACCCAGTACTTC,CASSDRVQETQYF
NA,once,TRBV5-6,TRBJ1-4,TGTGCCAGCAGCTTGGCCGGACACGGGGAAAAACTGTTTTTT,CASSLAGHGEKLFF
TRBD1,many,TRBV6-1,TRBJ2-5,TGTGCCAGCAGTGGAGGGACAGTCCTCCCAGAGACCCAGTACTTC,CASSGGTVLPETQYF
TRBD1,NA,TRBV9,TRBJ1-2,TGTGCCAGCAGCAACGGACAGGGGCTCTATGGCTACACCTTC,CASSNGQGLYGYTF
NA,few,TRBV7-9,TRBJ2-1,TGTGCCAGCAGCTTAGCGCGAGGGGCGGAGGAGTTCTTC,CASSLARGAEEFF
NA,NA,TRBV19,TRBJ1-5,TGTGCCAGTATAGACCTGAATCAGCCCCAGCATTTT,CASIDLNQPQHF
NA,many,TRBV7-2,TRBJ2-7,TGTGCCAGCAGCTTAGAGGTGGCGGGTAGGCTCCTAGACGAGCAGTACTTC,CASSLEVAGRLLDEQYF
NA,NA,TRBV5-5,TRBJ1-2,TGTGCCAGCAGCCCGCCCGGGACATCCTACTATGGCTACACCTTC,CASSPPGTSYYGYTF
NA,many,TRBV12-3/TRBV12-4,TRBJ1-5,TGTGCCAGCAGTCAACAGGGAAATCAGCCCCAGCATTTT,CASSQQGNQPQHF
NA,NA,TRBV18,TRBJ1-4,TGTGCCAGCTCACCCGGGCGGCGGCATAATGAAAAACTGTTTTTT,CASSPGRRHNEKLFF
NA,many,TRBV7-2,TRBJ2-2,TGTGCCAGCAGCTTCTCGCCGGGGAACACCGGGGAGCTGTTTTTT,CASSFSPGNTGELFF
TRBD2,NA,TRBV28,TRBJ2-7,TGTGCCAGCAGTTCCGGGACTAGCGGGAGTTGGAAGAACGAGCAGTACTTC,CASSSGTSGSWKNEQYF
TRBD1,many,TRBV6-1,TRBJ1-5,TGTGCCAGCAGTTTATCAGGGGGCCGGGATCAGCCCCAGCATTTT,CASSLSGGRDQPQHF
TRBD2,many,TRBV3-1,TRBJ2-3,TGTGCCAGCAGCCAAGACGTAGCGGGGAACACAGATACGCAGTATTTT,CASSQDVAGNTDTQYF
NA,few,TRBV28,TRBJ2-3,TGTGCCAGCGGGGGCTTTTCTAGCACAGATACGCAGTATTTT,CASGGFSSTDTQYF
TRBD1,few,TRBV19,TRBJ1-6,TGTGCCAGTAGTGCGACAGGGGGCAATTCACCCCTCCACTTT,CASSATGGNSPLHF
NA,many,TRBV5-1,TRBJ2-1,TGCGCCAGCAGCTTGCAGGCGAGTGGGAATGAGCAGTTCTTC,CASSLQASGNEQFF
TRBD2,NA,TRBV20-1,TRBJ2-1,TGCAGTGCTAGAGGCGGACTAGCGGGAGGTAGGCACTACAATGAGCAGTTCTTC,CSARGGLAGGRHYNEQFF
TRBD1,many,TRBV3-1,TRBJ1-2,TGTGCCAGCAGCCAAGAAGAGGCAGGGGGCAATGGCTACACCTTC,CASSQEEAGGNGYTF
NA,few,TRBV27,TRBJ2-1,TGTGCCAGCAGTTTCACAGGGAACTACAATGAGCAGTTCTTC,CASSFTGNYNEQFF
TRBD1,many,TRBV2,TRBJ2-4,TGTGCCAGCAAATGGGGGGGACAGGGGAAAAACATTCAGTACTTC,CASKWGGQGKNIQYF
NA,many,TRBV12-3/TRBV12-4,TRBJ2-5,TGTGCCAGCAGTTTTGGTAGGGGGGAGACCCAGTACTTC,CASSFGRGETQYF
TRBD2,many,TRBV30,TRBJ2-7,TGTGCCTGGAGTCGTTGGGGGGGGAGCAGCCACGAGCAGTACTTC,CAWSRWGGSSHEQYF
NA,many,TRBV28,TRBJ2-7,TGTGCCAGCAGTGTAACCCCCTTCGGACGGTTCTACGAGCAGTACTTC,CASSVTPFGRFYEQYF
NA,NA,TRBV30,TRBJ2-6,TGTGCCTGGAGTGTAGGGCGGGGGGCCAACGTCCTGACTTTC,CAWSVGRGANVLTF
NA,few,TRBV20-1,TRBJ2-7,TGCAGTGCTAGAGACCCCGCCAGGGACAACGAGCAGTACTTC,CSARDPARDNEQYF
NA,many,TRBV28,TRBJ2-3,TGTGCCAGCAGTCCCCCCTGGGGGGAGACAGATACGCAGTATTTT,CASSPPWGETDTQYF
TRBD2,many,TRBV20-1,TRBJ2-3,TGCAGTGCTACTCCTAGCGGGAGAAGGGATACGCAGTATTTT,CSATPSGRRDTQYF
NA,many,TRBV5-5,TRBJ2-5,TGTGCCAGCAGCCACCATCGACAGGGAGGGCAAGAGACCCAGTACTTC,CASSHHRQGGQETQYF
NA,few,TRBV13,TRBJ1-1,TGTGCCAGCAGCTTAGTACAGGGAAGAACTGAAGCTTTCTTT,CASSLVQGRTEAFF
NA,many,TRBV6-5,TRBJ2-5,TGTGCCAGCAGTTACTCGATCGTTCCTCAGGGCAAGGAGACCCAGTACTTC,CASSYSIVPQGKETQYF
NA,once,TRBV29-1,TRBJ1-1,TGCAGCGTTGAAGATTGGGGAGCCGGGTCCTCGTACACTGAAGCTTTCTTT,CSVEDWGAGSSYTEAFF
NA,few,TRBV5-1,TRBJ1-3,TGCGCCAGCAGCCTCACAGTCTCTGGAAACACCATATATTTT,CASSLTVSGNTIYF
TRBD1,NA,TRBV6-5,TRBJ1-3,TGTGCCAGCAGTTACGGGCTACAGGGGAAAAGCTCTGGAAACACCATATATTTT,CASSYGLQGKSSGNTIYF
NA,few,TRBV7-3,TRBJ1-1,TGTGCCAGCGGAACGGGGCCTAACACTGAAGCTTTCTTT,CASGTGPNTEAFF
TRBD2,few,TRBV5-1,TRBJ2-3,TGCGCCAGCAGCCTCTCCTTGGCGGGAGAGGCAGATACGCAGTATTTT,CASSLSLAGEADTQYF
NA,many,TRBV6-1,TRBJ1-2,TGTGCCAGCAGAAGGGGGGGGGGCTCTTTCAACAATGGCTACACCTTC,CASRRGGGSFNNGYTF
NA,NA,TRBV28,TRBJ1-2,TGTGCCAGCAGTTTAAATCAAGCTAACTATGGCTACACCTTC,CASSLNQANYGYTF
TRBD2,many,TRBV18,TRBJ2-1,TGTGCCAGCTCACTGCTAGCGGGAGACTTAGTGAATGAGCAGTTCTTC,CASSLLAGDLVNEQFF
NA,many,TRBV7-8,TRBJ2-1,TGTGCCAGCAGTAGGGACCTGACGAAGCTGAATGAGCAGTTCTTC,CASSRDLTKLNEQFF
NA,many,TRBV7-9,TRBJ2-3,TGTGCCAGCAGCTTAGCGCCGACCCGACGGGGTACAGATACGCAGTATTTT,CASSLAPTRRGTDTQYF